What follows are 31 T cell receptor beta chains derived from one specimen sequenced in a study of blood T cells in healthy people across ages. Using a J-beta primer mix together with a sample-barcoded 5' primer, a second PCR was run for roughly 7 to 11 cycles. TCRdb reprocessed the 5' RACE reads with MiXCR, giving one entry per CDR3 protein. The sample lists 1.8 million or so distinct CDR3 sequences; roughly two fifths were seen once. Source material: blood. These receptors all come from a human donor in good health.

The V call is TRBV20-1, the J call TRBJ1-6, with D uncertain. CDR3 length: 13 residues. Trimming stripped 0 bases from V and 9 bases from J, with 9 bases between. Germline-derived CDR1 and CDR2 are DFQATT and SNEGSKA (reference sequence). The CDR3 protein is CSAREMDGSPLHF. The DNA for the CDR3 is TGCAGTGCTAGAGAGATGGATGGTTCACCCCTCCACTTT.

This clonotype was detected only a few times. The chain joins TRBV7-9 to TRBJ2-7; a weak D match, TRBD1 (5 bases). CDR3 length: 13 amino acids. Germline assignment: CDR1 SEHNR and CDR2 FQNEAQ (reference sequence). The V gene lost 4 bases and the J gene lost 6 bases, with 13 bases spanning the gap. The CDR3 nucleotides are TGTGCCAGCAGCTCGAACCTCAGGGCCGAGCAGTACTTC. Encoded protein: CASSSNLRAEQYF. The full variable domain, its missing parts supplied by reference TRBV7-9 and TRBJ2-7, is DTGVSQNPRHKITKRGQNVTFRCDPISEHNRLYWYRQTLGQGPEFLTYFQNEAQLEKSRLLSDRFSAERPKGSFSTLEIQRTEQGDSAMYLCASSSNLRAEQYFGPGTRLTVT.

This clonotype showed up just once. The chain joins TRBV5-6 to TRBJ2-1; no firm D call. Looked up from germline, CDR1 is SGHDT and CDR2 is YYEEEE. V gave up 6 bases and J gave up 8 bases, with 15 bases separating them. This CDR3 is built from 13 residues. The CDR3 sequence: CASKLRPADEQFF. Here the CDR3 DNA reads TGTGCCAGCAAACTACGCCCGGCGGATGAGCAGTTCTTC.

This clonotype has just a few counts. V usage is TRBV20-1 and J usage is TRBJ1-2; TRBD1 matches at 9 bases. Trimming removed 0 bases from V and 2 bases from J; junction bases left unmatched: 7. Germline lookup yields CDR1 DFQATT and CDR2 SNEGSKA (reference sequence). The CDR3 is made up of 16 amino acids. CDR3 nucleotide sequence: TGCAGTGCTAGAGATCGAAGGACAGGGGCCAACTATGGCTACACCTTC. Its protein is CSARDRRTGANYGYTF.

The chain recombines TRBV30 with TRBJ2-5; 8 bases are shared with TRBD1. This CDR3 region has 13 residues. Trimming at V came to 4 bases and at J to 4 bases, leaving 5 bases not matched to a gene. Germline lookup yields CDR1 GTSNPN and CDR2 SVGIG (reference sequence). CDR3 DNA: TGTGCCTGGACCCAGGGGGCTAGAGAGACCCAGTACTTC. Its translation: CAWTQGARETQYF.

The J gene is TRBJ1-2, the V gene TRBV12-3 or TRBV12-4, with D perhaps matching TRBD1 (5 bases). The CDR3 is made up of 14 amino acids. V lost 3 bases and J 3 bases, leaving 11 bases between the germline ends. The CDR3 nucleotides read TGTGCCAGCAGTTTGTACAGGACCGACTATGGCTACACCTTC. Its protein is CASSLYRTDYGYTF.

This clonotype was observed a few times. The chain combines TRBV4-3 with TRBJ1-2, with no clear D. This CDR3 contains 13 residues. The germline V and J ends were trimmed by 0 bases and 8 bases, with 10 bases remaining between them. CDR1 is LGHNA and CDR2 is YSLEER in the germline V gene. CDR3 coding DNA: TGCGCCAGCAGCCAAGAGCGGGGTCGGGGCTACACCTTC. Its translation is CASSQERGRGYTF.

This clonotype came up a few times. V is TRBV7-2 and J is TRBJ1-2; 9 nucleotides line up with TRBD1. This CDR3 spans 16 amino acids. The germline V gene encodes CDR1 SGHTA and CDR2 FQGNSA. V gave up 6 bases and J gave up 5 bases; unmatched junction bases: 13. The CDR3 protein is CASSDLRDREMYGYTF. The CDR3 nucleotides are TGTGCCAGCAGTGATCTAAGGGACAGGGAGATGTATGGCTACACCTTC. Filled out from reference TRBV7-2 and TRBJ1-2, the complete variable domain reads GAGVSQSPSNKVTEKGKDVELRCDPISGHTALYWYRQSLGQGLEFLIYFQGNSAPDKSGLPSDRFSAERTGGSVSTLTIQRTQQEDSAVYLCASSDLRDREMYGYTFGSGTRLTVV.

In this sample, this clonotype turned up many times. The chain uses TRBV7-2 and TRBJ1-2; TRBD1 aligns across 7 bases. This CDR3 comprises 15 residues. Trimming took 5 bases from V and 7 from J; bases not matched to a gene: 13. Germline values: CDR1 SGHTA, CDR2 FQGNSA. The CDR3 loop reads CASSQTPGQTTGYTF. As DNA, the CDR3 is TGTGCCAGCAGCCAAACCCCGGGACAGACCACTGGCTACACCTTC.

Comments on this clonotype: Here the CDR3 omits its conserved ending phenylalanine or tryptophan, so a read error is the likely source. The chain is built from TRBV12-3 or TRBV12-4 and TRBJ1-4, with a weak D call TRBD1 (5 bases). The CDR3 extends over 14 amino acids. The ends were cut back, 5 bases at V and 7 bases at J, with 14 bases in the middle. CDR3: CASSPTGGVEKLFL. The CDR3 DNA reads TGTGCCAGCAGTCCAACAGGAGGAGTTGAAAAACTGTTTTTG.

The chain uses TRBV7-2 and TRBJ1-1; D is unresolved. Germline V CDR1 and CDR2: SGHTA, FQGNSA. The length of the CDR3 is 13 residues. Trimming shortened V by 5 bases and J by 8 bases, and 15 bases separated the two germline ends. In DNA form, the CDR3 reads TGTGCCAGCAGCCTACCTCCTTTTGGAGAAGCTTTCTTT. As protein: CASSLPPFGEAFF.

This chain links TRBV4-1 with TRBJ1-1; D might be TRBD1 (6 bases). CDR3 size: 15 residues. With 0 bases removed from V and 2 bases from J, the gap between germline ends came to 10 bases. Germline values: CDR1 MGHRA, CDR2 YSYEKL. In nucleotides, the CDR3 is TGCGCCAGCAGCCAAGATACGGACAGTAACACTGAAGCTTTCTTT. Translating it yields CASSQDTDSNTEAFF.

This clonotype has a handful of counts. The J gene is TRBJ2-4, the V gene TRBV7-2; perhaps TRBD1 as D (6 bases). CDR3 length: 14 residues. Per germline, CDR1 SGHTA and CDR2 FQGNSA. The V end lost 0 bases, the J end lost 15 bases, and 18 bases lay between the germline ends. This chain's CDR3 is CASSLAEPNREAYF. The CDR3 DNA reads TGTGCCAGCAGCTTAGCCGAACCGAACAGGGAAGCGTACTTC. Full variable domain (outside the CDR3, taken from reference TRBV7-2 and TRBJ2-4): GAGVSQSPSNKVTEKGKDVELRCDPISGHTALYWYRQSLGQGLEFLIYFQGNSAPDKSGLPSDRFSAERTGGSVSTLTIQRTQQEDSAVYLCASSLAEPNREAYFGAGTRLSVL.

The rearrangement links TRBV4-3 to TRBJ1-4, with D possibly TRBD1 on 5 matching bases. V gave up 5 bases and J gave up 6 bases, with 13 bases separating them. Germline V CDR1 and CDR2: LGHNA, YSLEER. This CDR3 region has 14 residues. DNA of the CDR3: TGCGCCAGCAGCTTACCCGGGACGGATGAAAAACTGTTTTTT. Amino acids: CASSLPGTDEKLFF.

The chain combines TRBV4-3 with TRBJ1-1; no clear D. Germline V lookup: CDR1 LGHNA, CDR2 YSLEER. V dropped 4 bases and J dropped 5 bases, with 11 bases sitting between them. This CDR3 has 13 residues. CDR3 coding DNA: TGCGCCAGCAGCCCAGCAGTGAGGACTGAAGCTTTCTTT. Translating gives CASSPAVRTEAFF.

The genes are TRBV7-2 and TRBJ2-1, with D possibly TRBD1 on 6 matching bases. Germline V gene sequence: CDR1 SGHTA, CDR2 FQGNSA. Trimming removed 3 bases from V and 12 bases from J, with 18 bases in between. The CDR3 sequence is 14 residues long. CDR3 amino acids: CASSFTNTGTWQFF. CDR3 in DNA: TGTGCCAGCAGCTTCACTAACACAGGGACGTGGCAGTTCTTC.

The chain links TRBV4-3 to TRBJ1-2; D unresolved. Germline V CDR1 and CDR2: LGHNA, YSLEER. V lost 0 bases, J lost 8 bases, and 10 bases lay in between. The CDR3 is 13 amino acids. The CDR3 spells CASSQDITRGYTF. The CDR3 DNA follows: TGCGCCAGCAGCCAAGATATCACGAGGGGCTACACCTTC.

A single count supports this clonotype. V usage is TRBV10-3 and J usage is TRBJ1-2, with 8 bases matching TRBD1. Germline V gives CDR1 ENHRY, CDR2 SYGVKD. After removal of 3 bases from V and 7 bases from J, the junction contained 13 bases not matched to a gene. CDR3 length equals 16 residues. As DNA, the CDR3 is TGTGCCATCAGTGAATCACGGCAGGGGGCAGGCGGTGGCTACACCTTC. It translates to CAISESRQGAGGGYTF.

V and J are TRBV9 and TRBJ1-1; the D gene is possibly TRBD1 (5 bases). There are 13 residues in the CDR3. Trimming took 0 bases from V and 7 from J, leaving 10 bases between them. Germline CDR1 reads SGDLS; CDR2 reads YYNGEE. The chain's CDR3 is CASSVVGGGEAFF. CDR3 DNA: TGTGCCAGCAGCGTAGTAGGCGGGGGTGAAGCTTTCTTT.

This clonotype was observed a handful of times. The rearrangement joins TRBV20-1 to TRBJ1-1, with a weak D call TRBD1 (5 bases). The CDR3 loop spans 17 amino acids. Germline assignment: CDR1 DFQATT and CDR2 SNEGSKA (reference sequence). The V and J ends lost 3 bases and 1 base respectively, with 21 bases between them. The CDR3 reads CSARGVYSRDSNTEAFF. The DNA of the CDR3 is TGCAGTGCTAGGGGGGTCTACAGTAGAGACTCGAACACTGAAGCTTTCTTT.

V gene TRBV6-2 or TRBV6-3 combines with J gene TRBJ2-5; TRBD2 aligns across 7 bases. The V and J ends lost 2 bases and 3 bases, in that order; junction bases with no gene match: 6. Germline assignment: CDR1 MNHEY and CDR2 SVGEGT. This CDR3 has 15 amino acids. DNA of the CDR3: TGTGCCAGCAGTTACGGACTGGCGGGGGAAGAGACCCAGTACTTC. Protein: CASSYGLAGEETQYF.

The chain combines TRBV6-5 with TRBJ2-3, with unresolved D. The CDR3 contains 13 residues. The germline V gene has CDR1 MNHEY and CDR2 SVGAGI. V lost 6 bases and J lost 6, with 13 bases in between. In nucleotides, the CDR3 is TGTGCCAGCAGACGAACAGCAGCCGATACGCAGTATTTT. Its translation: CASRRTAADTQYF.

A remark on this clonotype: Germline is not matched at one junction end, which may reflect a read error. This sequence joins TRBV20-1 and TRBJ2-5; TRBD1 might be the D (6 bases). From germline, CDR1 is DFQATT and CDR2 SNEGSKA (reference sequence). The CDR3 consists of 14 residues. CDR3: CSVRGSRGQETQYF. CDR3 coding DNA: TGCAGTGTTAGAGGAAGCAGGGGCCAAGAGACCCAGTACTTC.

This clonotype was seen a few times. The V gene is TRBV3-1, the J gene TRBJ2-4; 8 bases align to TRBD1. Germline V gene sequence: CDR1 LGHDT, CDR2 YNNKEL (reference sequence). V gave up 3 bases and J gave up 6 bases; unmatched junction bases: 7. This CDR3 contains 15 residues. Here the CDR3 reads CASSHPGQALNIQYF. The CDR3 DNA reads TGTGCCAGCAGCCACCCGGGACAGGCCCTAAACATTCAGTACTTC.

The chain links TRBV9 to TRBJ1-2; D unclear. The CDR3 is 16 residues long. Germline CDR1 reads SGDLS; CDR2 reads YYNGEE. V gave up 0 bases and J gave up 4 bases, with 16 bases separating them. The CDR3 DNA reads TGTGCCAGCAGCGTAGAGGGCGGATCTCTAGGCTATGGCTACACCTTC. Amino acids: CASSVEGGSLGYGYTF.

The chain combines TRBV20-1 with TRBJ1-2; TRBD1 is a possible D gene (6 bases). There are 12 residues in the CDR3. Trimming cost V 2 bases and J 8 bases, with 12 bases left between them. The germline V gene encodes CDR1 DFQATT and CDR2 SNEGSKA (reference sequence). Here the CDR3 reads CSARPRGGGYTF. For the CDR3, the DNA is TGCAGTGCTAGACCCCGAGGGGGAGGCTACACCTTC.

The sample holds a few counts of this clonotype. The V and J genes are TRBV28 and TRBJ1-2; D may be TRBD1 (6 bases). Deletions cut 8 bases from V and 8 bases from J, with 15 bases between. From germline, CDR1 is MDHEN and CDR2 SYDVKM. This CDR3 spans 12 amino acids. CDR3 bases: TGTGCCAGCTGGGGGGGCCTGGGGGGCTACACCTTC. It specifies CASWGGLGGYTF.

The chain has TRBV3-1 and TRBJ1-2; D unresolved. Trimming pared 7 bases from V and 8 bases from J, leaving 20 bases between. Germline CDR1 is LGHDT and CDR2 is YNNKEL (reference sequence). This CDR3 comprises 14 residues. The DNA for the CDR3 is TGTGCCAGCACCTCGACGGACGAGGGTGGCGGCTACACCTTC. Translation gives CASTSTDEGGGYTF.

Worth noting for this clonotype: An end of the junction does not agree with germline; a read error may underlie this. V usage is TRBV10-3 and J usage is TRBJ2-4; a possible D gene is TRBD2 (5 bases). Judging by the DNA end, TRBJ2-7 fits better; the J call may be wrong. The germline V gene has CDR1 ENHRY and CDR2 SYGVKD. The CDR3 sequence is 15 residues long. CDR3 bases: TGTGTCATCAGTGAGTCGACGGACGGGACCTACGAGCAGTACTTC. It specifies CVISESTDGTYEQYF.

This clonotype was detected only a few times. V usage is TRBV7-8 and J usage is TRBJ2-5, with D hard to call. Deletions cut 5 bases from V and 1 base from J, with 8 bases between. The V gene's germline CDR1 is SGHVS and CDR2 FQNEAQ. The CDR3 is 13 residues long. This CDR3 reads CASSTTVQETQYF. The DNA of the CDR3 is TGTGCCAGCAGCACGACGGTCCAAGAGACCCAGTACTTC.

This clonotype has just a few counts. This chain uses TRBV27 with TRBJ1-5, with D uncertain. The V end was cut by 5 bases, the J end by 3 bases, with 17 bases between. The CDR3 is 16 residues long. The V gene's germline CDR1 is MNHEY and CDR2 SMNVEV (reference sequence). CDR3 sequence reads: CASSPYPRGNNQPQHF. As DNA, the CDR3 is TGTGCCAGCAGTCCCTACCCTCGGGGAAACAATCAGCCCCAGCATTTT.